The 26 T cell receptor beta chains reported below all come from one sample, sequenced in a study of cytomegalovirus exposure and HLA in healthy donors. The PCR used 60 Vbeta and 13 Jbeta primers. Sequenced by immunoSEQ multiplex PCR; TCRdb stores in-frame clones only, minus some. The sample yields approximately 160,000 clones, about 77% seen once. The specimen sequenced was PBMCs. These TCRs come from a male donor in good health and CMV-seropositive.

The gene calls are TRBV5-1 and TRBJ2-1, with a tentative D call TRBD2 (6 bases). This CDR3 has 15 residues. The V end was cut by 0 bases, the J end by 3 bases, with 10 bases between. Germline V lookup: CDR1 SGHRS, CDR2 YFSETQ. This CDR3 is CASSLGRGDYNEQFF. Written as DNA, the CDR3 is TGCGCCAGCAGCTTGGGGAGGGGTGACTACAATGAGCAGTTCTTC.

This clone turned up a few times. The V gene is TRBV5-1, the J gene TRBJ2-7; TRBD1 matches at 10 bases. The CDR3 covers 16 residues. The V gene's germline CDR1 is SGHRS and CDR2 YFSETQ. V lost 4 bases to trimming and J lost 0 bases; unmatched junction nucleotides: 7. CDR3 region: CASSEGQGTRSYEQYF. The CDR3 DNA reads TGCGCCAGCAGCGAGGGACAGGGGACCCGCTCCTACGAGCAGTACTTC.

This clone was observed once. The chain combines TRBV4-1 with TRBJ2-5; tentative D call: TRBD1 (6 bases). The J call is uncertain, as TRBJ2-7 better fits the DNA end. Looked up from germline, CDR1 is MGHRA and CDR2 is YSYEKL. The CDR3 runs 16 residues. The DNA for the CDR3 is TGCGCCAGCAGCCAAGATCCGGGCAGGGGTGCCTACGAGCAGTACTTC. This gives the protein CASSQDPGRGAYEQYF.

The V gene is TRBV30, the J gene TRBJ2-7; D may be TRBD2 (7 bases). The CDR3 length is 15 residues. Between the trimmed V and J ends, which lost 0 bases and 0 bases, there was a span of 12 bases. Per germline, CDR1 GTSNPN and CDR2 SVGIG (reference sequence). The CDR3 region is CAWSVGGPRSYEQYF. The CDR3, as DNA: TGTGCCTGGAGTGTGGGGGGGCCCCGCTCCTACGAGCAGTACTTC.

This clone was found a few times. The chain links TRBV5-4 to TRBJ1-1, with 7 bases matching TRBD1. CDR1 SGHNT and CDR2 YYREEE come from the germline V gene (reference sequence). This CDR3 has 15 amino acids. Trimming at V came to 4 bases and at J to 1 base, leaving 7 bases not matched to a gene. CDR3 nucleotide sequence: TGTGCCAGCAGCCTTCCGGACAGGAGGAACACTGAAGCTTTCTTT. Translation gives CASSLPDRRNTEAFF.

V gene TRBV6-1 combines with J gene TRBJ1-2, with TRBD1 identical over 7 bases. V lost 3 bases and J lost 8; bases outside the gene matches: 9. Germline V CDR1 and CDR2: MNHNS, SASEGT. The CDR3 loop spans 14 amino acids. CDR3 DNA sequence: TGTGCCAGCAGTGATCTGGAGGGGGCGCAGGGCTACACCTTC. This codes for CASSDLEGAQGYTF.

This clone occurred a few times. The chain couples TRBV11-2 to TRBJ2-1; weak D call: TRBD2 (6 bases). CDR3 length: 15 amino acids. V gave up 2 bases and J gave up 2 bases, with 10 bases separating them. CDR1 is SGHAT, CDR2 FQNNGV, per germline. The CDR3, as DNA: TGTGCCAGCAGCTTATCGGGAGCAGCCTACAATGAGCAGTTCTTC. This sequence encodes CASSLSGAAYNEQFF.

This chain connects TRBV30 to TRBJ2-1, with 9 bases lining up with TRBD2. Germline loops: CDR1 GTSNPN, CDR2 SVGIG (reference sequence). This CDR3 has 15 residues. With 4 bases clipped from V and 9 bases from J, the junction kept 13 bases outside the gene matches. The CDR3 sequence is CAWTGGGASRREQFF. Written as DNA, the CDR3 is TGTGCCTGGACGGGCGGGGGGGCCTCCCGGCGTGAGCAGTTCTTC.

This clone was seen only a few times. The genes are TRBV30 and TRBJ1-1; D might be TRBD1 (5 bases). This CDR3 contains 15 residues. The V end lost 4 bases, the J end lost 1 base, and 16 bases lay between the germline ends. Germline CDR1 is GTSNPN and CDR2 is SVGIG (reference sequence). The CDR3 nucleotides read TGTGCCTGGAACGCCAGGGCGTCGGGGAACACTGAAGCTTTCTTT. Protein product: CAWNARASGNTEAFF.

This clone was found a few times. The chain couples TRBV5-4 to TRBJ1-1; D remains unclear. Germline assignment: CDR1 SGHNT and CDR2 YYREEE (reference sequence). This CDR3 has 13 residues. V lost 0 bases to trimming and J lost 4 bases, with 7 bases between them. CDR3 amino acids: CASSLEARTEAFF. In DNA, the CDR3 is TGTGCCAGCAGCTTGGAAGCCCGCACTGAAGCTTTCTTT. The whole variable domain, remainder taken from reference TRBV5-4 and TRBJ1-1, is ETGVTQSPTHLIKTRGQQVTLRCSSQSGHNTVSWYQQALGQGPQFIFQYYREEENGRGNFPPRFSGLQFPNYSSELNVNALELDDSALYLCASSLEARTEAFFGQGTRLTVV.

The chain is built from TRBV14 and TRBJ2-1, with D possibly being TRBD2 (5 bases). Trimming took 0 bases from V and 2 from J, leaving 8 bases between them. The CDR3 has 15 amino acids. Germline V gene lookup returns CDR1 SGHDN and CDR2 FVKESK. DNA of the CDR3: TGTGCCAGCAGCCAAGATGACGGGGCCTACAATGAGCAGTTCTTC. Protein product: CASSQDDGAYNEQFF.

This chain links TRBV10-1 with TRBJ1-1, with D hard to call. Germline V gene data show CDR1 as WNHNN and CDR2 as SYGVQD (reference sequence). The length of the CDR3 is 13 residues. V was pared by 6 bases and J by 3 bases, with 11 bases between. The CDR3 region is CASRRDGDTEAFF. The CDR3 nucleotides read TGCGCCAGCAGGCGGGATGGGGACACTGAAGCTTTCTTT.

This rearrangement joins TRBV7-2 to TRBJ1-2; D unclear. In germline, CDR1 is SGHTA, CDR2 FQGNSA. The CDR3 length is 16 residues. V lost 2 bases to trimming and J lost 8 bases, with 21 bases between them. CDR3 bases: TGTGCCAGCAGCTTATCATTCCTCGAGCCGTCGGAGGGCTACACCTTC. Amino acid sequence: CASSLSFLEPSEGYTF.

The chain employs TRBV7-2 and TRBJ2-1; TRBD2 is a possible D gene (7 bases). Germline V lookup: CDR1 SGHTA, CDR2 FQGNSA. This CDR3 has 15 residues. V lost 5 bases and J lost 6, with 17 bases in between. The CDR3 coding sequence is TGTGCCAGCAGCCCCCAGGAGGGGGGGCTCAATGAGCAGTTCTTC. The encoded protein is CASSPQEGGLNEQFF.

V usage is TRBV21-1 and J usage is TRBJ2-2; TRBD2, the D gene given by the table, was not confirmed from the DNA. TRBV21-1 is listed as a pseudogene. This CDR3 is 13 amino acids long. In DNA, the CDR3 is TGTGCCAGCAGCAAAGTATCTACCGGGGAGCTGTTTTTT. Translating gives CASSKVSTGELFF.

This CDR3 reads CASSFGTGDYEQFF. CDR3 coding DNA: TGTGCCAGTAGTTTCGGGACAGGGGATTATGAGCAGTTCTTC. V gene TRBV19 combines with J gene TRBJ2-1; 10 bases are shared with TRBD1. From germline, CDR1 is LNHDA and CDR2 SQIVND (reference sequence). CDR3 length equals 14 residues. The V and J ends lost 5 bases and 8 bases, in that order; junction bases with no gene match: 6.

The chain carries TRBV2 and TRBJ1-2, with 7 positions matching TRBD1. The CDR3 runs 15 residues. Germline lookup yields CDR1 SNHLY and CDR2 FYNNEI. The V gene end was trimmed by 8 bases and the J gene end by 4 bases; junction bases not matched to a gene: 13. CDR3 in amino acids: CASSSGFRQGYGYTF. CDR3 DNA sequence: TGTGCCAGCTCTTCGGGGTTTAGACAGGGCTATGGCTACACCTTC.

This chain joins TRBV6-1 and TRBJ1-2; 8 nucleotides line up with TRBD1. CDR3 length: 12 residues. The germline gives CDR1 MNHNS, CDR2 SASEGT. The ends lost 6 bases at V and 8 bases at J; junction bases unmatched: 5. CDR3 sequence (DNA): TGTGCCAGCAGGACAGGGGTAGAAGGCTACACCTTC. Translating it yields CASRTGVEGYTF.

The V gene is TRBV19, the J gene TRBJ2-3; 10 bases line up with TRBD2. The CDR3 extends over 14 amino acids. J was trimmed by 6 bases and V by 5 bases; bases with no gene match: 5. CDR1 is LNHDA and CDR2 is SQIVND in the germline V gene (reference sequence). This CDR3 is CASSPGLALDTQYF. CDR3 sequence (DNA): TGTGCCAGTAGTCCGGGACTAGCGCTGGATACGCAGTATTTT.

The chain couples TRBV27 to TRBJ1-6; 7 nucleotides line up with TRBD1. Germline V gives CDR1 MNHEY, CDR2 SMNVEV (reference sequence). CDR3 length: 17 residues. With 5 bases clipped from V and 3 bases from J, the junction kept 10 bases outside the gene matches. The DNA of the CDR3 is TGTGCCAGCAGTCTAACGGGACAGTCACGCTATAATTCACCCCTCCACTTT. This gives the protein CASSLTGQSRYNSPLHF.

The chain combines TRBV6-6 with TRBJ2-4, with D possibly matching TRBD1 (6 bases). This CDR3 comprises 16 residues. The germline V gene encodes CDR1 MNHNY and CDR2 SVGAGI (reference sequence). Trimming took 5 bases from V and 0 from J, leaving 14 bases between them. The CDR3 protein is CASSPDRPLAKNIQYF. In DNA form, the CDR3 reads TGTGCCAGCAGTCCCGACAGGCCATTAGCCAAAAACATTCAGTACTTC.

The chain combines TRBV4-3 with TRBJ2-7, with 7 bases aligning to TRBD1. The CDR3 contains 15 residues. The trim removed 0 bases at V and 3 bases at J, leaving 5 bases unmatched. Germline-derived CDR1 and CDR2 are LGHNA and YSLEER. CDR3 loop: CASSQDRTGGYEQYF. CDR3 sequence (DNA): TGCGCCAGCAGCCAAGATCGGACAGGCGGCTACGAGCAGTACTTC.

The CDR3 sequence is CASSGVGQGVTGANVLTF. The CDR3 DNA reads TGTGCCAGTAGTGGTGTAGGGCAGGGGGTGACTGGGGCCAACGTCCTGACTTTC. The V and J genes are TRBV19 and TRBJ2-6; 7 bases line up with TRBD1. After removal of 5 bases from V and 2 bases from J, the junction contained 12 bases not matched to a gene. The CDR3 runs 18 residues. Germline-derived CDR1 and CDR2 are LNHDA and SQIVND (reference sequence).

This chain connects TRBV18 to TRBJ2-1; TRBD1 might be the D (6 bases). Trimming left V 6 bases short and J 8 bases short, with 14 bases between. The CDR3 runs to 13 residues. CDR1 KGHSH and CDR2 LQKENI come from the germline V gene. CDR3 protein: CASSPGTSHEQFF. The DNA for the CDR3 is TGTGCCAGCTCCCCCGGGACAAGCCATGAGCAGTTCTTC.

The rearrangement joins TRBV27 to TRBJ2-1, with D maybe TRBD2 (5 bases). Germline CDR1 and CDR2: MNHEY and SMNVEV (reference sequence). The CDR3 consists of 13 residues. Trimming took 2 bases from V and 12 from J, leaving 14 bases between them. CDR3 in DNA: TGTGCCAGCAGTTTAAGCATGTTCGCGGGGCAGTTCTTC. Protein sequence: CASSLSMFAGQFF.

This clone was seen only a few times. The DNA of the CDR3 is TGTGCCAGCAGCTTAGAACAGGGTTCGGGAAGAGGTGAAGCTTTCTTT. Protein sequence: CASSLEQGSGRGEAFF. This chain connects TRBV13 to TRBJ1-1; weak D call: TRBD1 (6 bases). V dropped 1 base and J dropped 7 bases, with 19 bases sitting between them. The V gene's germline CDR1 is PRHDT and CDR2 FYEKMQ (reference sequence). The CDR3 length is 16 residues. Variable domain in full (rest from reference TRBV13 and TRBJ1-1): AAGVIQSPRHLIKEKRETATLKCYPIPRHDTVYWYQQGPGQDPQFLISFYEKMQSDKGSIPDRFSAQQFSDYHSELNMSSLELGDSALYFCASSLEQGSGRGEAFFGQGTRLTVV.